This T cell receptor beta chain was identified in a study of T cell repertoires in cytomegalovirus infection. Study details: HLA-B-restricted CMV epitopes that are well studied were used alongside recently identified HLA-C-restricted ones. Public TCR beta signatures marked donors with CMV infection and the matching HLA.

Germline CDR1 is SGHVS and CDR2 is FNYEAQ. The CDR3 contains 16 residues. The V and J ends lost 0 bases and 3 bases, in that order; junction bases with no gene match: 5. There are many counts of this clonotype. Its antigen is unidentified. The study's findings and limits: Frequencies of public TCR beta families were cumulated, and this identified carriers of CMV plus the relevant HLA. Dominating the ex vivo response were TCR beta clonotypes that were CMV-specific and HLA-C-restricted.

TCRdb passed the reads through MiXCR, listing each CDR3 protein once. In the table there are about 500,000 distinct CDR3 sequences, around 35% of which are singletons. The chain has TRBV7-6 and TRBJ2-7, with 10 bases fitting TRBD1. This material consisted of cultured PBMCs, taken from culture after CMV antigen stimulation. This TCR was sampled from a human donor in good health (CMV status not recorded). Some clones in this sample may be carry-over from other donors' samples. The CDR3 sequence: CASSLATGQGGYEQYF. DNA of the CDR3: TGTGCCAGCAGCTTAGCAACTGGACAGGGGGGCTACGAGCAGTACTTC. Based on the CDR3 plus reference TRBV7-6 and TRBJ2-7, the full variable domain is GAGVSQSPRYKVTKRGQDVALRCDPISGHVSLYWYRQALGQGPEFLTYFNYEAQQDKSGLPNDRFSAERPEGSISTLTIQRTEQRDSAMYRCASSLATGQGGYEQYFGPGTRLTVT.